This entry lists 27 T cell receptor beta chains sequenced from one sample in a study of beta chain features in type 1 diabetes. Every bit of the isolated RNA underwent reverse transcription, so sequencing read expressed TCRB transcripts. The assay was immunoSEQ multiplex PCR, and TCRdb's table has in-frame clones only and misses some. The sample carries some 900,000 clones, 17% recorded once. Sequencing input: naive CD4+ T cells from blood. These receptors were collected from a woman aged 18-29 years in good health.

The V gene is TRBV7-9, the J gene TRBJ2-7, with TRBD2 matching 12 bases. This CDR3 comprises 15 residues. Germline CDR1 and CDR2: SEHNR and FQNEAQ (reference sequence). Trimming took 5 bases from V and 2 from J; bases not matched to a gene: 4. DNA for the CDR3: TGTGCCAGCAGCGGACTAGCGGGGACCACCTACGAGCAGTACTTC. It translates to CASSGLAGTTYEQYF. The full variable domain, with the rest looked up from reference TRBV7-9 and TRBJ2-7, is DTGVSQNPRHKITKRGQNVTFRCDPISEHNRLYWYRQTLGQGPEFLTYFQNEAQLEKSRLLSDRFSAERPKGSFSTLEIQRTEQGDSAMYLCASSGLAGTTYEQYFGPGTRLTVT.

This clone was seen a handful of times. CDR3 sequence reads: CASSLQGGVNTEAFF. Here the CDR3 DNA reads TGCGCCAGCAGCTTACAGGGGGGAGTGAACACTGAAGCTTTCTTT. This chain links TRBV5-1 with TRBJ1-1; 8 bases fit TRBD1. CDR3 length: 15 amino acids. Per germline, CDR1 SGHRS and CDR2 YFSETQ. Trimming cost V 2 bases and J 0 bases; bases outside gene matches: 3.

This chain joins TRBV19 and TRBJ2-7, with a weak D call TRBD1 (5 bases). V was shortened by 7 bases and J by 1 base, with 17 bases between the two germline ends. Germline lookup yields CDR1 LNHDA and CDR2 SQIVND (reference sequence). This CDR3 contains 15 residues. The CDR3 DNA is TGTGCCAGTACCCCGTCAGTAGGGGCGTCCTACGAGCAGTACTTC. It is translated as CASTPSVGASYEQYF.

V usage is TRBV19 and J usage is TRBJ1-1; tentatively, D is TRBD1 (6 bases). V was trimmed by 5 bases and J by 1 base, leaving 11 bases between them. The germline V gene encodes CDR1 LNHDA and CDR2 SQIVND (reference sequence). This CDR3 comprises 14 residues. The DNA of the CDR3 is TGTGCCAGTAGTGAGGGACAAGCGAACACTGAAGCTTTCTTT. Protein product: CASSEGQANTEAFF.

This chain connects TRBV10-3 to TRBJ1-5, with D unclear. Deletions cut 10 bases from V and 0 bases from J, with 10 bases between. Per germline, CDR1 ENHRY and CDR2 SYGVKD. This CDR3 region has 13 residues. The CDR3 nucleotides read TGTGCCACCGCGAGTGATAGCAATCAGCCCCAGCATTTT. As protein: CATASDSNQPQHF.

The chain is built from TRBV5-8 and TRBJ1-2; D is unresolved. The CDR3 runs to 14 residues. Germline CDR1 and CDR2: SGHTS and YDEGEE. V shed 7 bases and J shed 0 bases, with 13 bases lying between them. The chain's CDR3 is CASYTLGANYGYTF. The CDR3 DNA sequence: TGTGCCAGCTACACACTTGGAGCTAACTATGGCTACACCTTC. Looking up the rest from reference TRBV5-8 and TRBJ1-2 gives the full variable domain: EAGVTQSPTHLIKTRGQQATLRCSPISGHTSVYWYQQALGLGLQFLLWYDEGEERNRGNFPPRFSGRQFPNYSSELNVNALELEDSALYLCASYTLGANYGYTFGSGTRLTVV.

The V and J genes are TRBV6-5 and TRBJ2-6; no firm D call. CDR3 length: 15 amino acids. Per germline, CDR1 MNHEY and CDR2 SVGAGI. V was pared by 2 bases and J by 4 bases, with 9 bases between. The CDR3 region is CASSYRGPGANVLTF. The CDR3 DNA is TGTGCCAGCAGTTACCGTGGGCCCGGGGCCAACGTCCTGACTTTC.

This clone showed up just once. This rearrangement joins TRBV7-6 to TRBJ1-1, with a possible D match to TRBD1 (5 bases). V lost 7 bases and J 0 bases, leaving 18 bases between the germline ends. Germline CDR1 reads SGHVS; CDR2 reads FNYEAQ. This CDR3 is built from 16 residues. The CDR3, as DNA: TGTGCCAGCATTCTAGGAGGGACCGGAATGAACACTGAAGCTTTCTTT. This encodes CASILGGTGMNTEAFF.

The rearrangement joins TRBV7-9 to TRBJ1-1; D is perhaps TRBD1 (5 bases). Trimming removed 2 bases from V and 1 base from J, with 14 bases in between. This CDR3 has 16 residues. Per the germline V gene, CDR1 is SEHNR and CDR2 is FQNEAQ (reference sequence). The CDR3 sequence: CASSLISRTQNTEAFF. As DNA, the CDR3 is TGTGCCAGCAGCTTAATTAGCCGGACACAGAACACTGAAGCTTTCTTT.

The chain uses TRBV6-6 and TRBJ2-7; D not resolved. The CDR3 sequence is 11 residues long. Trimming took off 6 bases at V and 6 bases at J, with 9 bases between the two ends. Germline lookup yields CDR1 MNHNY and CDR2 SVGAGI (reference sequence). The CDR3 DNA is TGTGCCAGCAGCTCTTTCATCGAGCAGTACTTC. Protein: CASSSFIEQYF.

J is TRBJ1-1 and V is TRBV7-2, with D perhaps matching TRBD1 (5 bases). V was pared by 1 base and J by 8 bases, with 11 bases between. Germline lookup yields CDR1 SGHTA and CDR2 FQGNSA. This CDR3 is 13 amino acids long. CDR3 sequence (DNA): TGTGCCAGCAGCTTAGTAGGGTCAGGGGAAGCTTTCTTT. Translation: CASSLVGSGEAFF.

This rearrangement joins TRBV18 to TRBJ1-5, with 9 bases matching TRBD1. The junction had 6 bases not matched to a gene; V was cut back by 4 bases and J by 5 bases. Germline CDR1 and CDR2: KGHSH and LQKENI. This CDR3 has 15 residues. The CDR3, as DNA: TGTGCCAGCTCACAGACAGGGGGTGAGGATCAGCCCCAGCATTTT. Amino acids: CASSQTGGEDQPQHF.

The chain uses TRBV27 and TRBJ2-6, with D unclear. Germline assignment: CDR1 MNHEY and CDR2 SMNVEV (reference sequence). There are 16 residues in the CDR3. Trimming shortened V by 5 bases and J by 4 bases, and 15 bases separated the two germline ends. For the CDR3, the DNA is TGTGCCAGCAGTCCCCCCCGTAAACCAGGGGCCAACGTCCTGACTTTC. Its protein is CASSPPRKPGANVLTF.

This clone was seen once. The chain couples TRBV19 to TRBJ1-5, with 9 bases identical to TRBD1. Germline assignment: CDR1 LNHDA and CDR2 SQIVND (reference sequence). CDR3 length: 15 residues. The junction had 7 bases not matched to a gene; V was cut back by 4 bases and J by 6 bases. The CDR3 loop reads CASSKQGALSQPQHF. CDR3 nucleotides: TGTGCCAGTAGTAAACAGGGGGCGCTCAGTCAGCCCCAGCATTTT.

This clone was recorded a few times. The chain recombines TRBV19 with TRBJ2-2; the D gene is possibly TRBD1 (6 bases). Germline assignment: CDR1 LNHDA and CDR2 SQIVND (reference sequence). This CDR3 has 16 amino acids. V shed 5 bases and J shed 4 bases, with 17 bases lying between them. DNA of the CDR3: TGTGCCAGTAGTCAGCAGGGGCCGGGCACCACCGGGGAGCTGTTTTTT. Translating gives CASSQQGPGTTGELFF.

This clone was counted a few times. The chain is built from TRBV4-1 and TRBJ2-1; 8 bases are a match to TRBD2. Germline assignment: CDR1 MGHRA and CDR2 YSYEKL. The ends lost 3 bases at V and 6 bases at J; junction bases unmatched: 10. The CDR3 runs to 16 residues. DNA for the CDR3: TGCGCCAGCAGCCAGGTCCAGGCGGGAGGACCCAATGAGCAGTTCTTC. Amino acids: CASSQVQAGGPNEQFF.

This clone was observed a handful of times. In nucleotides, the CDR3 is TGTGCCAGCAGCCCGGACTATCCCTACAATGAGCAGTTCTTC. This translates into CASSPDYPYNEQFF. The genes are TRBV7-2 and TRBJ2-1, with D perhaps TRBD2 (6 bases). Germline V gives CDR1 SGHTA, CDR2 FQGNSA. V was trimmed by 5 bases and J by 2 bases, leaving 10 bases between them. This CDR3 spans 14 amino acids.

This clone was found a few times. The chain uses TRBV28 and TRBJ2-7, with a weak D call TRBD2 (6 bases). Trimming cost V 7 bases and J 4 bases, with 17 bases left between them. This CDR3 is built from 14 residues. CDR1 and CDR2 from the germline V gene are MDHEN and SYDVKM. The CDR3 nucleotides are TGTGCCAGCAAGATAGGAGGGCGCGTGTACGAGCAGTACTTC. This gives the protein CASKIGGRVYEQYF. Full variable domain (missing parts from reference TRBV28 and TRBJ2-7): DVKVTQSSRYLVKRTGEKVFLECVQDMDHENMFWYRQDPGLGLRLIYFSYDVKMKEKGDIPEGYSVSREKKERFSLILESASTNQTSMYLCASKIGGRVYEQYFGPGTRLTVT.

This clone was counted a few times. The rearrangement links TRBV10-3 to TRBJ1-1, with TRBD1 matching 8 bases. Germline values: CDR1 ENHRY, CDR2 SYGVKD. The trim removed 8 bases at V and 4 bases at J, leaving 0 bases unmatched. This CDR3 comprises 11 residues. The CDR3 DNA follows: TGTGCCATCGGACAGGGCACTGAAGCTTTCTTT. Its translation is CAIGQGTEAFF.

This clone was seen ten or more times. The same CDR3 is also encoded by other DNA sequences in this sample. The genes are TRBV5-4 and TRBJ2-1; D gene uncertain. Germline CDR1 is SGHNT and CDR2 is YYREEE (reference sequence). V was cut by 0 bases and J by 0 bases, with 7 bases left in between. The CDR3 runs 15 residues. CDR3 region: CASSLASSSYNEQFF. The DNA for the CDR3 is TGTGCCAGCAGCTTGGCCTCGAGCTCCTACAATGAGCAGTTCTTC.

The sample holds a few counts of this clone. This chain links TRBV14 with TRBJ1-1; D not certain. Germline V gene lookup returns CDR1 SGHDN and CDR2 FVKESK. Trimming took 1 base from V and 0 from J, leaving 9 bases between them. CDR3 size: 15 residues. Here the CDR3 DNA reads TGTGCCAGCAGCCAAGGCAGAGCCTTGAACACTGAAGCTTTCTTT. This translates into CASSQGRALNTEAFF.

This chain connects TRBV7-9 to TRBJ2-7; 9 nucleotides line up with TRBD2. Germline assignment: CDR1 SEHNR and CDR2 FQNEAQ (reference sequence). V lost 5 bases, J lost 0 bases, and 5 bases stayed unmatched. This CDR3 comprises 15 residues. DNA for the CDR3: TGTGCCAGCAGCCCCCTTAGCGGGGGCTCCTACGAGCAGTACTTC. It encodes CASSPLSGGSYEQYF.

In this sample, this clone turned up a few times. CDR3 region: CASSFSSGLSSYEQYF. CDR3 nucleotide sequence: TGTGCCAGCAGCTTTTCTAGCGGTCTAAGCTCCTACGAGCAGTACTTC. This rearrangement joins TRBV7-2 to TRBJ2-7; 7 bases agree with TRBD2. This CDR3 contains 16 residues. Germline loops: CDR1 SGHTA, CDR2 FQGNSA. V was pared by 3 bases and J by 0 bases, with 8 bases of the junction left unmatched.

This clone was seen once. The V call is TRBV6-1, the J call TRBJ2-1, with a tentative D call TRBD2 (6 bases). The V gene's germline CDR1 is MNHNS and CDR2 SASEGT. The V gene lost 1 base and the J gene lost 12 bases, with 13 bases spanning the gap. The CDR3 sequence is 13 residues long. The CDR3 bases are TGTGCCAGCAGTGAAGAAGGAGGGTTGGGGCAGTTCTTC. As protein: CASSEEGGLGQFF.

The chain is built from TRBV6-6 and TRBJ2-7, with 13 bases aligning to TRBD2. The CDR3 contains 15 residues. Germline V gives CDR1 MNHNY, CDR2 SVGAGI (reference sequence). Trimming took 1 base from V and 4 from J; bases not matched to a gene: 1. The CDR3 DNA is TGTGCCAGCAGTTACTTGACTAGCGGGAGGTACGAGCAGTACTTC. Its translation is CASSYLTSGRYEQYF.

V and J are TRBV28 and TRBJ2-5, with 7 positions matching TRBD2. The V gene end was trimmed by 4 bases and the J gene end by 5 bases; junction bases not matched to a gene: 10. The CDR3 is 15 amino acids. Per germline, CDR1 MDHEN and CDR2 SYDVKM. This CDR3 is CASSSGASGLETQYF. In DNA form, the CDR3 reads TGTGCCAGCAGTTCGGGTGCTAGCGGCTTGGAGACCCAGTACTTC. Full variable domain (outside the CDR3, taken from reference TRBV28 and TRBJ2-5): DVKVTQSSRYLVKRTGEKVFLECVQDMDHENMFWYRQDPGLGLRLIYFSYDVKMKEKGDIPEGYSVSREKKERFSLILESASTNQTSMYLCASSSGASGLETQYFGPGTRLLVL.

Details on this clone: The sample contains more than one DNA sequence encoding this CDR3. J is TRBJ2-7 and V is TRBV27, with D possibly TRBD1 on 5 matching bases. Trimming removed 2 bases from V and 0 bases from J, with 5 bases in between. This CDR3 is built from 13 residues. Germline loops: CDR1 MNHEY, CDR2 SMNVEV (reference sequence). The chain's CDR3 is CASSLRGSYEQYF. Written as DNA, the CDR3 is TGTGCCAGCAGTTTAAGGGGCTCCTACGAGCAGTACTTC.